Listed below are T cell receptor beta chains from one sample, sequenced in a study of technical replicates of blood from a few donors. Sequenced by immunoSEQ multiplex PCR; TCRdb stores in-frame clones only, minus some. This table holds approximately 31,000 clones, more than 90% found once. Sequencing was carried out using PBMCs. Receptors originate from a human donor in good health. Some clones in this sample may be carry-over from other donors' samples. Both conserved end residues are part of each CDR3. D genes are given only for firm matches. Not all rows give a size; the values are once, few, many and, for expanded clones, a class.

>TRBD1|TRBV18|large|TRBJ1-6
CASSPDRERNSPLHF
TGTGCCAGCTCACCCGACAGGGAGAGGAATTCACCCCTCCACTTT
>-|TRBV10-3|-|TRBJ2-7
CAISDWGLSSYEQYF
TGTGCCATCAGTGATTGGGGGCTGAGCTCCTACGAGCAGTACTTC
>-|TRBV19|-|TRBJ1-2
CASSIAPGAVGYTF
TGTGCCAGTAGTATCGCTCCAGGGGCGGTTGGCTACACCTTC
>-|TRBV5-4|-|TRBJ1-2
CASSFPATSGRPYGYTF
TGTGCCAGCAGCTTCCCGGCCACTTCGGGGAGACCTTATGGCTACACCTTC
>-|TRBV7-6|-|TRBJ2-1
CASSLQEGLYNEQFF
TGTGCCAGCAGCTTACAGGAAGGTCTCTACAATGAGCAGTTCTTC
>-|TRBV6-5|-|TRBJ1-1
CASSRGSVNTEAFF
TGTGCCAGCAGCCGGGGATCCGTGAACACTGAAGCTTTCTTT
>-|TRBV4-3|-|TRBJ2-3
CASSQDPRDPDTQYF
TGCGCCAGCAGCCAAGATCCGAGGGATCCAGATACGCAGTATTTT
>TRBD1|TRBV7-7|-|TRBJ2-1
CASSLGTGTYNEQFF
TGTGCCAGCAGCTTAGGGACAGGGACCTACAATGAGCAGTTCTTC
>-|TRBV21-1|-|TRBJ2-7
CASSFGQGFYEQYF
TGTGCCAGCAGCTTTGGACAGGGGTTCTACGAGCAGTACTTC
>TRBD1|TRBV6-5|few|TRBJ2-7
CASSPDRDIYEQYF
TGTGCCAGCAGTCCTGACAGGGACATTTACGAGCAGTACTTC
>TRBD1|TRBV4-3|-|TRBJ1-3
CASSQGQTGNTIYF
TGCGCCAGCAGCCAGGGACAGACTGGAAACACCATATATTTT
>-|TRBV19|-|TRBJ2-7
CASSISGGPTYEQYF
TGTGCCAGTAGTATATCCGGGGGGCCGACCTACGAGCAGTACTTC
>TRBD2|TRBV29-1|-|TRBJ2-5
CSAGGQETQYF
TGCAGCGCGGGAGGGCAAGAGACCCAGTACTTC
>-|TRBV4-1|-|TRBJ2-5
CASSLFELGARETQYF
TGCGCCAGCAGCCTCTTTGAGTTGGGGGCCCGAGAGACCCAGTACTTC
>-|TRBV5-4|-|TRBJ1-1
CASSDPRRTVNTEAFF
TGTGCCAGCAGCGACCCGCGGAGAACGGTGAACACTGAAGCTTTCTTT
>-|TRBV7-6|-|TRBJ2-7
CASSLAAAWGHPPYEQYF
TGTGCCAGCAGCTTAGCGGCGGCGTGGGGACACCCGCCCTACGAGCAGTACTTC
>-|TRBV18|-|TRBJ1-5
CASSPGDSNQPQHF
TGTGCCAGCTCACCTGGAGATAGCAATCAGCCCCAGCATTTT
>-|TRBV6-4|-|TRBJ2-1
CASSDSIWTRNEQFF
TGTGCCAGCAGTGACTCGATTTGGACTCGCAATGAGCAGTTCTTC
>TRBD1|TRBV6-1|-|TRBJ1-5
CASSVRDSSHYSNQPQHF
TGTGCCAGCAGTGTCCGGGACAGTTCCCATTATAGCAATCAGCCCCAGCATTTT
>-|TRBV9|once|TRBJ1-2
CASSVSGGLGYTF
TGTGCCAGCAGCGTATCGGGGGGCCTTGGCTACACCTTC
>TRBD2|TRBV7-2|-|TRBJ2-3
CASSSLAGAPDTQYF
TGTGCCAGCAGCTCGCTAGCGGGAGCCCCAGATACGCAGTATTTT
>-|TRBV11-2|-|TRBJ1-6
CASSLAMYNSPLHF
TGTGCCAGCAGCTTGGCAATGTATAATTCACCCCTCCACTTT
>TRBD2|TRBV5-6|once|TRBJ2-2
CASSFAGRTTGELFF
TGTGCCAGCAGCTTTGCCGGGAGGACCACCGGGGAGCTGTTTTTT
>-|TRBV9|-|TRBJ2-7
CASSVFAGQSYEQYF
TGTGCCAGCAGCGTATTTGCGGGACAGTCCTACGAGCAGTACTTC
>TRBD1|TRBV25-1|-|TRBJ1-2
CASSEPGGADYGYTF
TGTGCCAGCAGTGAGCCAGGGGGCGCTGACTATGGCTACACCTTC
>TRBD2|TRBV7-6|-|TRBJ2-7
CASSLAGSGGEQYF
TGTGCCAGCAGCTTAGCGGGATCCGGGGGGGAGCAGTACTTC
>TRBD1|TRBV7-6|few|TRBJ2-5
CASSLPDREITETQYF
TGTGCCAGCAGCTTACCTGACAGGGAGATAACAGAGACCCAGTACTTC
>TRBD1|TRBV5-1|-|TRBJ1-1
CASSLGYRGKNTEAFF
TGCGCCAGCAGCTTAGGTTACAGGGGGAAGAACACTGAAGCTTTCTTT
>TRBD1|TRBV10-2|-|TRBJ1-2
CASSDLSTGVHGYTF
TGCGCCAGCAGTGATCTTTCGACAGGGGTTCATGGCTACACCTTC
>-|TRBV19|once|TRBJ1-2
CASSRDRQTSYGYTF
TGTGCCAGTAGCAGAGACCGACAGACCTCCTATGGCTACACCTTC
>-|TRBV7-2|-|TRBJ2-2
CASPLGGGELFF
TGTGCCAGCCCCCTGGGGGGCGGGGAGCTGTTTTTT
>TRBD2|TRBV7-9|-|TRBJ2-7
CASSLGSGSYEQYF
TGTGCCAGCAGCTTAGGCAGCGGGAGCTACGAGCAGTACTTC
>-|TRBV6-5|-|TRBJ2-5
CASSYTGPRETQYF
TGTGCCAGCAGTTACACAGGACCCCGAGAGACCCAGTACTTC
>-|TRBV29-1|-|TRBJ2-3
CSLPQGPDTQYF
TGCAGCCTCCCACAGGGTCCAGATACGCAGTATTTT
>TRBD1|TRBV4-3|-|TRBJ1-1
CASSQDRGQGEAFF
TGCGCCAGCAGCCAAGACAGGGGGCAGGGGGAAGCTTTCTTT
>-|TRBV4-3|-|TRBJ1-6
CASSQAGNSPLHF
TGCGCCAGCAGCCAAGCGGGAAATTCACCCCTCCACTTT
>-|TRBV18|-|TRBJ2-7
CASSPVGGNEQYF
TGTGCCAGCTCACCTGTGGGGGGTAACGAGCAGTACTTC
>-|TRBV4-3|-|TRBJ1-1
CASSQVQGSGAFF
TGCGCCAGCAGCCAAGTACAGGGATCTGGGGCTTTCTTT
>TRBD2|TRBV19|-|TRBJ2-7
CASSPQRGALYEQYF
TGTGCCAGTAGTCCTCAGCGGGGAGCCCTCTACGAGCAGTACTTC
>-|TRBV4-3|-|TRBJ1-6
CASSQDGENSPLHF
TGCGCCAGCAGCCAAGACGGGGAAAATTCACCCCTCCACTTT
>-|TRBV2|-|TRBJ1-5
CASSETGYSNQPQHF
TGTGCCAGCAGTGAAACTGGTTATAGCAATCAGCCCCAGCATTTT
>-|TRBV7-8|few|TRBJ1-6
CASSSPRQGGSPLHF
TGTGCCAGCAGCTCCCCCCGGCAGGGCGGTTCACCCCTCCACTTT
>-|TRBV4-1|-|TRBJ1-5
CASSQEGHSGGNQPQHF
TGCGCCAGCAGCCAGGAAGGACACTCAGGGGGCAATCAGCCCCAGCATTTT
>TRBD2|TRBV9|-|TRBJ2-7
CASSSVGGDDEQYF
TGTGCCAGCAGCTCAGTGGGGGGGGACGACGAGCAGTACTTC
>-|TRBV5-6|once|TRBJ1-1
CASSYGQTEAFF
TGTGCCAGCAGTTACGGACAGACTGAAGCTTTCTTT
>-|TRBV4-3|-|TRBJ2-5
CASSQDGQPFGETQYF
TGCGCCAGCAGCCAAGATGGGCAGCCCTTTGGGGAGACCCAGTACTTC
>TRBD1|TRBV7-3|-|TRBJ1-1
CASSSTGTGSEAFF
TGTGCCAGCAGCTCGACCGGGACAGGGTCTGAAGCTTTCTTT
>TRBD2|TRBV4-3|-|TRBJ2-3
CASSPSGGPAPTDTQYF
TGCGCCAGCAGCCCGTCGGGAGGCCCAGCCCCCACAGATACGCAGTATTTT
>TRBD2|TRBV30|-|TRBJ2-7
CAWSRGGTSYEQYF
TGTGCCTGGAGTCGGGGGGGCACTTCCTACGAGCAGTACTTC
>TRBD1|TRBV27|large|TRBJ2-2
CASSPKTGGRARELFF
TGTGCCAGCAGTCCGAAAACAGGGGGACGCGCCCGGGAGCTGTTTTTT
>-|TRBV11-3|-|TRBJ2-2
CASSDTRGELFF
TGTGCCAGCAGCGACACCCGGGGGGAGCTGTTTTTT
>TRBD2|TRBV7-3|-|TRBJ2-2
CASSHGLDGGELFF
TGTGCCAGCAGCCACGGACTAGACGGGGGGGAGCTGTTTTTT
>TRBD1|TRBV4-3|once|TRBJ1-4
CASSQYRGANEKLFF
TGCGCCAGCAGCCAGTACAGGGGTGCTAATGAAAAACTGTTTTTT